A selection of T cell receptor beta chains follows, all from one sample in a study of T cell repertoires in ileal Crohn's disease. Libraries were prepared by immunoSEQ multiplex PCR; TCRdb keeps only in-frame clonotypes and omits some of them. In the table there are thousands of clones, around 80% of which are singletons. The sequencing input was ileal tissue. The receptors shown here come from an adult with Crohn's disease. Each CDR3 is given with its conserved first and last residue. D genes are given only for firm matches. Clone size is stated in some rows and not others, as once, few, many or a class when expanded.

D gene: TRBD1; J gene: TRBJ1-1; CDR3 length: 15; clone size: few; V gene: TRBV6-5; CDR3 protein: CASSYLTRGQAEAFF; CDR3 DNA: TGTGCCAGCAGTTACCTCACGAGGGGGCAGGCTGAAGCTTTCTTT
D gene: TRBD1; J gene: TRBJ2-3; CDR3 length: 16; clone size: -; V gene: TRBV7-3; CDR3 protein: CASSFGTGGGTDTQYF; CDR3 DNA: TGTGCCAGCAGCTTCGGGACAGGGGGAGGCACAGATACGCAGTATTTT
D gene: TRBD1; J gene: TRBJ2-2; CDR3 length: 15; clone size: -; V gene: TRBV10-1; CDR3 protein: CASTPGQGHTGELFF; CDR3 DNA: TGCGCCAGCACCCCAGGACAGGGTCACACCGGGGAGCTGTTTTTT
D gene: TRBD2; J gene: TRBJ2-7; CDR3 length: 15; clone size: -; V gene: TRBV6-1; CDR3 protein: CASSDPSGVAGRQYF; CDR3 DNA: TGTGCCAGCAGTGACCCCTCCGGGGTAGCGGGAAGGCAGTACTTC
D gene: -; J gene: TRBJ2-7; CDR3 length: 13; clone size: once; V gene: TRBV6-6; CDR3 protein: CASSSREGYEQYF; CDR3 DNA: TGTGCCAGCAGTTCTCGGGAAGGCTACGAGCAGTACTTC
D gene: -; J gene: TRBJ2-3; CDR3 length: 17; clone size: -; V gene: TRBV2; CDR3 protein: CASTPVVGEGILDTQYF; CDR3 DNA: TGTGCCAGCACTCCCGTGGTCGGGGAAGGCATTTTAGATACGCAGTATTTT
D gene: -; J gene: TRBJ1-2; CDR3 length: 11; clone size: -; V gene: TRBV29-1; CDR3 protein: CSVGAVSGYTF; CDR3 DNA: TGCAGCGTTGGGGCAGTAAGTGGCTACACCTTC
D gene: TRBD1; J gene: TRBJ2-7; CDR3 length: 16; clone size: -; V gene: TRBV6-6; CDR3 protein: CASSSHLDRGQYEQYF; CDR3 DNA: TGTGCCAGCAGTTCCCACTTGGACAGGGGGCAATACGAGCAGTACTTC
D gene: TRBD2; J gene: TRBJ2-5; CDR3 length: 11; clone size: few; V gene: TRBV10-3; CDR3 protein: CAAGLQETQYF; CDR3 DNA: TGTGCCGCGGGACTACAAGAGACCCAGTACTTC
D gene: -; J gene: TRBJ2-7; CDR3 length: 14; clone size: -; V gene: TRBV18; CDR3 protein: CASSPSGAGRVQYF; CDR3 DNA: TGTGCCAGCTCCCCCTCAGGGGCAGGTCGGGTGCAGTACTTC
D gene: -; J gene: TRBJ1-2; CDR3 length: 12; clone size: -; V gene: TRBV6-1; CDR3 protein: CASKQADYGYTF; CDR3 DNA: TGTGCCAGCAAACAGGCAGACTATGGCTACACCTTC
D gene: -; J gene: TRBJ2-7; CDR3 length: 14; clone size: -; V gene: TRBV16; CDR3 protein: CASSPSPGEYEQYF; CDR3 DNA: TGTGCCAGCAGCCCCTCTCCCGGGGAGTACGAGCAGTACTTC
D gene: -; J gene: TRBJ2-3; CDR3 length: 13; clone size: -; V gene: TRBV28; CDR3 protein: CASSLAGSDTQYF; CDR3 DNA: TGTGCCAGCAGTTTAGCGGGGTCAGATACGCAGTATTTT
D gene: TRBD2; J gene: TRBJ2-7; CDR3 length: 16; clone size: -; V gene: TRBV13; CDR3 protein: CASSASGTSGRDEQYF; CDR3 DNA: TGTGCCAGCAGCGCCTCCGGGACTAGCGGGAGAGACGAGCAGTACTTC
D gene: TRBD1; J gene: TRBJ1-2; CDR3 length: 14; clone size: once; V gene: TRBV5-4; CDR3 protein: CASSPWTGFYGYTF; CDR3 DNA: TGTGCCAGCAGCCCTTGGACAGGGTTCTATGGCTACACCTTC
D gene: TRBD2; J gene: TRBJ2-3; CDR3 length: 15; clone size: -; V gene: TRBV6-1; CDR3 protein: CASRRSGSVGDTQYF; CDR3 DNA: TGTGCCAGCAGGCGTAGCGGGAGTGTTGGAGATACGCAGTATTTT
D gene: TRBD1; J gene: TRBJ2-2; CDR3 length: 16; clone size: -; V gene: TRBV11-2; CDR3 protein: CASSERQGMNTGELFF; CDR3 DNA: TGTGCCAGCAGCGAACGACAGGGAATGAACACCGGGGAGCTGTTTTTT
D gene: TRBD2; J gene: TRBJ2-7; CDR3 length: 18; clone size: -; V gene: TRBV7-9; CDR3 protein: CASSSSLAGVGSSYEQYF; CDR3 DNA: TGTGCCAGCAGCTCCTCCCTAGCGGGAGTCGGTAGCTCCTACGAGCAGTACTTC
D gene: TRBD2; J gene: TRBJ2-3; CDR3 length: 17; clone size: -; V gene: TRBV5-6; CDR3 protein: CASSALAAGGVTDTQYF; CDR3 DNA: TGTGCCAGCAGCGCCCTGGCAGCGGGAGGTGTCACAGATACGCAGTATTTT
D gene: -; J gene: TRBJ1-2; CDR3 length: 15; clone size: -; V gene: TRBV6-1; CDR3 protein: CASSQEMRVAYGYTF; CDR3 DNA: TGTGCCAGCAGTCAAGAGATGAGGGTCGCCTATGGCTACACCTTC
D gene: TRBD2; J gene: TRBJ2-1; CDR3 length: 15; clone size: -; V gene: TRBV6-5; CDR3 protein: CASSRLAGGYNEQFF; CDR3 DNA: TGTGCCAGCAGTCGACTAGCGGGAGGATACAATGAGCAGTTCTTC
D gene: -; J gene: TRBJ1-2; CDR3 length: 13; clone size: -; V gene: TRBV28; CDR3 protein: CASSPPLRYGYTF; CDR3 DNA: TGTGCCAGCAGTCCACCCTTACGGTATGGCTACACCTTC
D gene: TRBD1; J gene: TRBJ2-6; CDR3 length: 16; clone size: few; V gene: TRBV6-4; CDR3 protein: CASSSTGGSGANVLTF; CDR3 DNA: TGTGCCAGCAGTTCCACAGGGGGCTCTGGGGCCAACGTCCTGACTTTC
D gene: TRBD1; J gene: TRBJ1-1; CDR3 length: 15; clone size: -; V gene: TRBV2; CDR3 protein: CASSTTDRGWTEAFF; CDR3 DNA: TGTGCCAGCAGTACTACGGACAGGGGATGGACTGAAGCTTTCTTT
D gene: -; J gene: TRBJ2-7; CDR3 length: 13; clone size: few; V gene: TRBV6-5; CDR3 protein: CASSYSEVGEQYF; CDR3 DNA: TGTGCCAGCAGTTACTCTGAGGTCGGCGAGCAGTACTTC
D gene: TRBD2; J gene: TRBJ2-2; CDR3 length: 16; clone size: -; V gene: TRBV5-1; CDR3 protein: CASSLRSGRLTGELFF; CDR3 DNA: TGCGCCAGCAGCTTGCGCAGCGGGAGACTCACCGGGGAGCTGTTTTTT
D gene: TRBD1; J gene: TRBJ2-7; CDR3 length: 14; clone size: -; V gene: TRBV28; CDR3 protein: CASREGAIFNEQYF; CDR3 DNA: TGTGCCAGCAGAGAGGGGGCAATCTTCAACGAGCAGTACTTC
D gene: TRBD2; J gene: TRBJ2-5; CDR3 length: 15; clone size: -; V gene: TRBV28; CDR3 protein: CASSVAGGPQETQYF; CDR3 DNA: TGTGCCAGCAGCGTAGCGGGAGGGCCGCAAGAGACCCAGTACTTC
D gene: TRBD1; J gene: TRBJ1-2; CDR3 length: 14; clone size: -; V gene: TRBV28; CDR3 protein: CASRGMRQGADYTF; CDR3 DNA: TGTGCCAGCAGGGGGATGAGGCAGGGGGCTGACTACACCTTC
D gene: -; J gene: TRBJ1-1; CDR3 length: 14; clone size: -; V gene: TRBV7-2; CDR3 protein: CASSRDRGGTEAFF; CDR3 DNA: TGTGCCAGCAGCCGAGACAGAGGGGGTACTGAAGCTTTCTTT
D gene: -; J gene: TRBJ2-2; CDR3 length: 16; clone size: -; V gene: TRBV11-1; CDR3 protein: CASSRHRTAGTGELFF; CDR3 DNA: TGTGCCAGCAGCCGCCACCGGACAGCCGGCACCGGGGAGCTGTTTTTT
D gene: -; J gene: TRBJ2-7; CDR3 length: 13; clone size: once; V gene: TRBV7-8; CDR3 protein: CASSLVAGHEQYF; CDR3 DNA: TGTGCCAGCAGCTTAGTCGCGGGGCACGAGCAGTACTTC
D gene: -; J gene: TRBJ1-1; CDR3 length: 13; clone size: -; V gene: TRBV30; CDR3 protein: CAWRGGHSPRAFF; CDR3 DNA: TGTGCCTGGAGGGGGGGTCATTCCCCTAGGGCTTTCTTT